This T cell receptor (beta chain) is drawn from a study of neurological immune-mediated disorders. This clonotype appeared many times. Its antigen is not identified. The CDR3 spans 14 residues. The V and J ends lost 2 bases and 1 base respectively, with 9 bases between them. Germline V gives CDR1 SGHRS, CDR2 YFSETQ. Unsorted libraries were derived from 2 million PBMCs stored at -80 C. Study-wide results and limits: The repertoires of 18 of 34 multiple sclerosis patients fell into one related-CDR3 cluster (a possible signature) under phylogenetic grouping.

The cDNA came from 5'RACE, which used 10-nucleotide random UMIs. Over 180 million TCR-beta sequences from 15-18 subjects came from every sequencing run. TCRdb passed the 5' RACE reads through MiXCR, listing each CDR3 protein once. The sample has about 82,000 distinct CDR3 sequences, 2.5% to 3% seen once; the top ten hold more than 0.95%. The V call is TRBV5-1, the J call TRBJ2-5; D call uncertain. Material: PBMCs. The receptor's source is a woman aged 25 to 45 with multiple sclerosis. The CDR3 reads CASSFVPAQETQYF. CDR3 coding DNA: TGCGCCAGCAGCTTCGTCCCCGCCCAAGAGACCCAGTACTTC.